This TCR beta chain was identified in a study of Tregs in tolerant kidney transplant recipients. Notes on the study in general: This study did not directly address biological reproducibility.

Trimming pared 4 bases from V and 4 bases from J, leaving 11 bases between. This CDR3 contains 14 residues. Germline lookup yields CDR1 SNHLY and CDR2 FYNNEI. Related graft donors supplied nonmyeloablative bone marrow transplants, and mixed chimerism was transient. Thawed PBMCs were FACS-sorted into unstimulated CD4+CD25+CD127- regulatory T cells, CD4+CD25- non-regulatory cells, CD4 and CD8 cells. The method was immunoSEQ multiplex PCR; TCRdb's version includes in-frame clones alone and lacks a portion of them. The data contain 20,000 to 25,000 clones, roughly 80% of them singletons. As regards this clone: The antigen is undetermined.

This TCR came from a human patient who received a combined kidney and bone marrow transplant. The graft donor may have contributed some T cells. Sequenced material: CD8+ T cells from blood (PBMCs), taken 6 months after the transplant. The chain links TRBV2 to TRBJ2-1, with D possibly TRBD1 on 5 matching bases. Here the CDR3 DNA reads TGTGCCAGCAGTGCTCCGGACAAATACAATGAGCAGTTCTTC. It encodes CASSAPDKYNEQFF.